This T cell receptor beta chain originates from a study of blood T cell repertoires in COVID-19 (dated by TCRdb to 2019 to 2021). With respect to the entire study: The collaborator samples originated in the United States, Italy and Spain and spanned the acute and convalescent phases of COVID-19. Subjects who had been exposed to COVID-19, were actively infected with it, or had recovered from it provided the deeply sampled blood TCRbeta repertoires that made up the dataset. The material from the prospective study consisted of cDNA or gDNA derived from T cells, B-cell-depleted T cells, or PBMCs. Where available, HLA class I and class II types were obtained from metadata supplied by the sample provider rather than from assay-based typing. Nearly every sample came with metadata listing a de-identified subject ID, COVID-19 status, age in years and sex. A freely available public database, intended as a resource for researchers studying the immune response to SARS-CoV-2, is where the repertoires were released. Samples were obtained from the ongoing ImmuneRACE study (first 160 participants) and from approximately 1,200 subjects provided by 6 global collaborators. Study-wide conclusions, independent of this receptor: How much clinical and demographic metadata was included differed by source and by participant, and the metadata was provided uncurated.

As regards this clone: Which antigen it targets is not known. No much larger clonotype is one base removed from it; base qualities were not supplied.

One collaborating source in Seattle enrolled patients while the patients were actively infected and followed the patients over time throughout the course of disease. Collaborating institutions collected whole blood in K2EDTA tubes following their own protocols. Collaborator samples were shipped for TCRbeta analysis as frozen whole blood, isolated PBMCs, or DNA extracted from either sample type. The CDR3 numbers 17 residues from cysteine through phenylalanine. Only the CDR3 portion is preserved as DNA: 51 bases, with reading frame beginning at the first base. The immunoSEQ Assay, a bias-controlled multiplex PCR, was used to amplify TCRbeta CDR3 regions from genomic DNA. Regarding the original processing steps: The number of nucleated cells in each sample was estimated by amplification of reference gene primers within the assay. To quantify the absolute abundance of each unique TCRbeta CDR3 rearrangement, sequence reads were collapsed and filtered. For each sample, productive Simpson clonality was calculated as the square root of Simpson's diversity index across productive rearrangements. The immuneACCESS repertoire file appears here via TCRdb, limited to in-frame rearrangements. These files lack a portion of the clones; in checked studies, under half of the deficit traces to unresolved V genes, and the cause of the others is not known. V and J calls plus clone size are reproduced from that table; the DNA served to infer D and trimming. For this sample there are approximately 70,000 clones; 91% appear just once. 2.5% to 3% of the sample is held by the ten biggest clonotypes.

Sequenced: peripheral blood. This receptor chain uses TRBV7-5 and TRBJ2-3; whether TRBD2, the table's D call, matches the DNA was not checked. TRBV7-5 is shown as a pseudogene. This TCR was recovered from a man aged 45-60 years with COVID-19, enrolled during active disease. The CDR3 region has the sequence CVRSLGARLAGSDTQYF. The nucleotides are TGTGTCAGAAGCTTAGGGGCGAGGCTAGCCGGGTCAGATACGCAGTATTTT.